This T cell receptor (beta chain) appears in the sequencing data of a study of cytomegalovirus exposure and HLA in healthy donors. 60 Vbeta and 13 Jbeta primers were used in PCR. Sequenced by immunoSEQ multiplex PCR; TCRdb stores in-frame clones only, minus some. The sample records about 140,000 clones, approximately 71% being singletons. Germline CDR1 and CDR2: SGHRS and YFSETQ. Trimming cost V 1 base and J 0 bases, with 7 bases left between them. The CDR3 sequence is 15 residues long. Input material: PBMCs. The chain combines TRBV5-1 with TRBJ1-4; no reliable D call. This sequence originates from a woman in her 50s in good health and CMV-seronegative. The CDR3 DNA follows: TGCGCCAGCAGCTTGACAGTAGCAACTAATGAAAAACTGTTTTTT. Translation gives CASSLTVATNEKLFF. Variable domain in full (rest from reference TRBV5-1 and TRBJ1-4): KAGVTQTPRYLIKTRGQQVTLSCSPISGHRSVSWYQQTPGQGLQFLFEYFSETQRNKGNFPGRFSGRQFSNSRSEMNVSTLELGDSALYLCASSLTVATNEKLFFGSGTQLSVL.